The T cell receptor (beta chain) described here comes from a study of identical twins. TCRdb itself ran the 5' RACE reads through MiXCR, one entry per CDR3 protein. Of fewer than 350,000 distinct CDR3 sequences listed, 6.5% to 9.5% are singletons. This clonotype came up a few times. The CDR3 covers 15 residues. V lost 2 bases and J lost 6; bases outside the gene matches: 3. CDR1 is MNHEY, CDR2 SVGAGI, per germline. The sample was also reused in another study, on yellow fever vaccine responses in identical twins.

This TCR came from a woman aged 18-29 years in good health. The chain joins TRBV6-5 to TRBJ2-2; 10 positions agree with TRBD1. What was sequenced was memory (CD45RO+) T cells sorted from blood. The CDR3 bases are TGTGCCAGCAGTTACGGGACAGGGGTGGCCGGGGAGCTGTTTTTT. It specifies CASSYGTGVAGELFF.